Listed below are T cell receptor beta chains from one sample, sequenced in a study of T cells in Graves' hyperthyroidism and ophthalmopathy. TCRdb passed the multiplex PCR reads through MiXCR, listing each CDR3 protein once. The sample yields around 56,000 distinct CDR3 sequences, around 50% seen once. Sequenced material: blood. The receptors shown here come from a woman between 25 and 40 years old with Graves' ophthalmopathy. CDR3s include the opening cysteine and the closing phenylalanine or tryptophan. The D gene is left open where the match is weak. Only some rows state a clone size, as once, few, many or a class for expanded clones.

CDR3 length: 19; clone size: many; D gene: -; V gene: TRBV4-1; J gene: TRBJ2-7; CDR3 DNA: TGCGCCAGCAGCCAAGTCTTCGCCCGGATGGCCCACACTTGCTACGAGCAGTACTTC; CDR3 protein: CASSQVFARMAHTCYEQYF
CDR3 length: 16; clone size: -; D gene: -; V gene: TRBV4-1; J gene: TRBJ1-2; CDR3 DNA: TGCGCCAGCAGCCGAGGGGGGACTAGGGGGGGCCATGGCTACACCTTC; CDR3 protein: CASSRGGTRGGHGYTF
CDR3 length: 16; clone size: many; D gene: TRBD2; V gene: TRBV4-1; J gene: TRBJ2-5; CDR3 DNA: TGCGCCAGCAGCCAAGGTAGAGCGGGAGGCAGAGAGACCCAGTACTTC; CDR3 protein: CASSQGRAGGRETQYF
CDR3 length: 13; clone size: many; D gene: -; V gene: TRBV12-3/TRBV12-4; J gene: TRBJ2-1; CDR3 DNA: TGTGCCAGCAGTTTTTCCGGGAACAATGAGCAGTTCTTC; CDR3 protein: CASSFSGNNEQFF
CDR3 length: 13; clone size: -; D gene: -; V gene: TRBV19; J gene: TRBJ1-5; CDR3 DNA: TGTGCCAGTAGTCGGGACGGAAATCGGCCCCAGCATTTT; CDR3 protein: CASSRDGNRPQHF
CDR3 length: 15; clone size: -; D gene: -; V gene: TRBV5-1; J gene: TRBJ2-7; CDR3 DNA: TGCGCCAGCAGCTTGGACGGCGAGAGCGCGGCCGAGCAGTACTTC; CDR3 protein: CASSLDGESAAEQYF
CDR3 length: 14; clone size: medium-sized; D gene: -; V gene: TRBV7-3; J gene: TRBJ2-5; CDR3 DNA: TGTGCCAGCAGCTTACTTGGGACGCAAGAGACCCAGTACTTC; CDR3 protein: CASSLLGTQETQYF
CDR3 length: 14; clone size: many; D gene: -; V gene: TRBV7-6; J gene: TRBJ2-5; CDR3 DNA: TGTGCCAGCAGCATGAGGGGATCCCAAGAGACCCAGTACTTC; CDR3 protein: CASSMRGSQETQYF
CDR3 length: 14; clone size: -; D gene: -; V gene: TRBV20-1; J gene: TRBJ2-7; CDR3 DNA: TGCAGTGCACAAAGTGGGGCAGGGAGGTACGAGCAGTACTTC; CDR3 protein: CSAQSGAGRYEQYF
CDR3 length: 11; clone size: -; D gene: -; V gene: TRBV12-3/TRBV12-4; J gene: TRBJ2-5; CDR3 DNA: TGTGCCAGCACACTTAGCGGTACCCAGTACTTC; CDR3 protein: CASTLSGTQYF
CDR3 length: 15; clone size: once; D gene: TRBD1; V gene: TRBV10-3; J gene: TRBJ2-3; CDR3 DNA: TGTGCCATCAGTAAGGACAGGGGCGTCACAGATACGCAGTATTTT; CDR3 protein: CAISKDRGVTDTQYF
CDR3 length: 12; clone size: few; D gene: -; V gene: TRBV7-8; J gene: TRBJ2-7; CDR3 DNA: TGTGCCAGCAGCCCAAGTGTGGGCGAGCAGTACTTC; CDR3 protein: CASSPSVGEQYF
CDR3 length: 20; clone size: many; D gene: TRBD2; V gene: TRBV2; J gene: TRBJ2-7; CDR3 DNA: TGTGCCAGCAGTAATCCCAAAGGGACTAGCGGGGTAAAAAGCTCCTACGAGCAGTACTTC; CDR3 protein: CASSNPKGTSGVKSSYEQYF
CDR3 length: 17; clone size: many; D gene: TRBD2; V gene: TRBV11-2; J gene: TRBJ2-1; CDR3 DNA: TGTGCCAGCAGCACCCTGACTAGCGGGGAATATTACAATGAGCAGTTCTTC; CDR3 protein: CASSTLTSGEYYNEQFF
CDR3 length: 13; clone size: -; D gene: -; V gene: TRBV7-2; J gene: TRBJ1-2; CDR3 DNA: TGTGCCAGCAACTTGCCCCTGAGAGGTGGCTACACCTTC; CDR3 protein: CASNLPLRGGYTF
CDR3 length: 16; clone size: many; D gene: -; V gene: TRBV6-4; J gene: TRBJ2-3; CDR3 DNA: TGTGCCAGCAGTGCTTCCGGGACCGGGCCCACAGATACGCAGTATTTT; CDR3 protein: CASSASGTGPTDTQYF
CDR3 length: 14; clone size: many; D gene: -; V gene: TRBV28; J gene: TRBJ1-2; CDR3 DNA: TGTGCCAGCAAACTATCTAGGACTAACTATGGCTACACCTTC; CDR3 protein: CASKLSRTNYGYTF
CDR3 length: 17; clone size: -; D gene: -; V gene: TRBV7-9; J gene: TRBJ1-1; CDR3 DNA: TGTGCCAGCAGTTCCCCGGGACTAGCGGGAGGAGGCACTGAAGCTTTCTTT; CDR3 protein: CASSSPGLAGGGTEAFF
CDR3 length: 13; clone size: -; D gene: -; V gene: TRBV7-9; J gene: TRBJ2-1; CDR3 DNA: TGTGCCAGCAGCTCCGCAGGTCCTCGTGAGCAGTCCTTC; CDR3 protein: CASSSAGPREQSF
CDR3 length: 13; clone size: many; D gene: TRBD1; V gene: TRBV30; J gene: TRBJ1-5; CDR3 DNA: TGTGCCTGGGCTGGGACAGGGAATCAGCCCCAGCATTTT; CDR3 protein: CAWAGTGNQPQHF
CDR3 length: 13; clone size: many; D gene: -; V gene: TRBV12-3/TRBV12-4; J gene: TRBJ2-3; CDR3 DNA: TGTGCCAGCAGTTTGGGGACTACAGATACGCAGTATTTT; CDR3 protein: CASSLGTTDTQYF
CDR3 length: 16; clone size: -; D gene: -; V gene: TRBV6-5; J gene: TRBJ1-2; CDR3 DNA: TGTGCCAGCAGTTACTCGTCCGCAGGCCTCGCATTGGGCTACACCTTC; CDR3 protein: CASSYSSAGLALGYTF
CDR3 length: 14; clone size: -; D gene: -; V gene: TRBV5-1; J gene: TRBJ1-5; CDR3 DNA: TGCGCCAGCAGCTTTAGCGGGGGTCGTCAGCCCCAGCATTTT; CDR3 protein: CASSFSGGRQPQHF